This T cell receptor beta chain was profiled in a study of T-cell reconstitution after alpha-beta-depleted transplantation in children. Trimming removed 5 bases at V and 8 bases at J, with 18 bases between. CDR1 is SQVTM and CDR2 is ANQGSEA in the germline V gene. This CDR3 is 13 amino acids long. Construction of the TCRbeta library involved unique molecular identifiers. TCRdb reprocessed the PCR reads with MiXCR, giving one entry per CDR3 protein. The sample contains more than 90,000 distinct CDR3 sequences, 7% to 9% of which appear only once. This material consisted of PBMCs from the stem cell graft donor, taken from the stem cell graft. The rearrangement links TRBV29-1 to TRBJ1-2; D is possibly TRBD1 (5 bases). The receptor was isolated from a human donor who donated a stem cell graft to a child with congenital amegakaryocytic thrombocytopenia. This CDR3 reads CSVWGAPGQGYTF. The DNA of the CDR3 is TGCAGCGTTTGGGGTGCCCCTGGACAAGGCTACACCTTC.